These 11 T cell receptor beta chains came from one sample sequenced in a study of cytomegalovirus exposure and HLA in healthy donors. A multiplex PCR was run with 60 Vbeta primers and 13 Jbeta primers. Generated by immunoSEQ multiplex PCR, the TCRdb table keeps only in-frame clones and is missing some. The data show about 130,000 clones, roughly three quarters seen once. Sequencing input: PBMCs. The receptors stem from a woman aged 25 to 39 in good health and CMV-seronegative.

This chain connects TRBV7-2 to TRBJ2-2, with TRBD2 as a possible D gene (5 bases). The V and J ends lost 0 bases and 6 bases respectively, with 17 bases between them. There are 17 residues in the CDR3. From germline, CDR1 is SGHTA and CDR2 FQGNSA. The CDR3 here is CASSLAGRGLAPGELFF. CDR3 nucleotide sequence: TGTGCCAGCAGCTTAGCCGGCCGCGGGCTAGCTCCCGGGGAGCTGTTTTTT.

The CDR3 reads CASSLIPLRQGREYTEAFF. CDR3 nucleotide sequence: TGTGCCAGCAGCTTAATCCCCCTCCGGCAGGGGAGGGAATACACTGAAGCTTTCTTT. The chain employs TRBV7-9 and TRBJ1-1; TRBD1 is a possible D gene (6 bases). V lost 2 bases and J 3 bases, leaving 25 bases between the germline ends. Per germline, CDR1 SEHNR and CDR2 FQNEAQ (reference sequence). The CDR3 has 19 residues.

The CDR3 sequence is CASSLVGGDYGYTF. The DNA of the CDR3 is TGTGCCAGCAGCTTAGTAGGGGGGGACTATGGCTACACCTTC. The rearrangement uses TRBV11-2 and TRBJ1-2, with D maybe TRBD1 (6 bases). The CDR3 has 14 residues. V was cut by 1 base and J by 3 bases, with 9 bases left in between. Germline V CDR1 and CDR2: SGHAT, FQNNGV.

This clone was counted a single time. The genes are TRBV18 and TRBJ1-1, with a weak D call TRBD1 (5 bases). The CDR3 spans 13 residues. The V end lost 2 bases, the J end lost 1 base, and 5 bases lay between the germline ends. Germline CDR1 reads KGHSH; CDR2 reads LQKENI. CDR3 nucleotide sequence: TGTGCCAGCTCACCAGGGGCGAACACTGAAGCTTTCTTT. It is translated as CASSPGANTEAFF.

This chain joins TRBV19 and TRBJ1-4; unclear D gene. The CDR3 is made up of 12 amino acids. Germline values: CDR1 LNHDA, CDR2 SQIVND (reference sequence). V gave up 7 bases and J gave up 4 bases, with 7 bases separating them. The CDR3 is CASTGLNEKLFF. For the CDR3, the DNA is TGTGCCAGTACCGGTCTTAATGAAAAACTGTTTTTT.

CDR3 bases: TGTGCCAGCAGCTTAGGTAGCGGATACTACGAGCAGTACTTC. It yields the protein CASSLGSGYYEQYF. The genes are TRBV13 and TRBJ2-7; perhaps TRBD2 as D (6 bases). V lost 0 bases to trimming and J lost 3 bases, with 9 bases between them. This CDR3 spans 14 amino acids. The germline gives CDR1 PRHDT, CDR2 FYEKMQ (reference sequence). Combining the CDR3 with reference TRBV13 and TRBJ2-7 gives the whole variable domain AAGVIQSPRHLIKEKRETATLKCYPIPRHDTVYWYQQGPGQDPQFLISFYEKMQSDKGSIPDRFSAQQFSDYHSELNMSSLELGDSALYFCASSLGSGYYEQYFGPGTRLTVT.

The V and J genes are TRBV5-1 and TRBJ2-5, with 8 bases lining up with TRBD1. Germline-derived CDR1 and CDR2 are SGHRS and YFSETQ. The CDR3 has 14 amino acids. V lost 3 bases and J lost 2; bases outside the gene matches: 3. CDR3 DNA: TGCGCCAGCAGCTGGACAGGGTTACAAGAGACCCAGTACTTC. Encoded protein: CASSWTGLQETQYF.

The chain uses TRBV9 and TRBJ2-5; 7 nucleotides align to TRBD1. From germline, CDR1 is SGDLS and CDR2 YYNGEE. This CDR3 has 16 residues. J gave up 3 bases and V 0 bases, and 8 bases lay outside the gene matches. The CDR3 spells CASSVGAGGWKETQYF. The CDR3 DNA reads as TGTGCCAGCAGCGTAGGGGCAGGGGGATGGAAAGAGACCCAGTACTTC.

The CDR3 nucleotides are TGTGCTAGTGGTTTGAGGGACACATTCTTCACCGGGGAGCTGTTTTTT. This sequence encodes CASGLRDTFFTGELFF. This rearrangement joins TRBV12-5 to TRBJ2-2, with a tentative D call TRBD1 (6 bases). The CDR3 runs 16 residues. Germline V gene sequence: CDR1 LGHNT, CDR2 FRNRAP. Trimming took off 2 bases at V and 4 bases at J, with 14 bases between the two ends.

The gene calls are TRBV7-9 and TRBJ1-2, with D possibly being TRBD1 (5 bases). This CDR3 has 13 residues. Trimming removed 5 bases at V and 7 bases at J, with 14 bases between. Germline loops: CDR1 SEHNR, CDR2 FQNEAQ (reference sequence). The CDR3, as DNA: TGTGCCAGCAGCACGGGACTCGTCGGTGGCTACACCTTC. Translating it yields CASSTGLVGGYTF.

The rearrangement links TRBV14 to TRBJ1-2; D uncertain. The CDR3 loop spans 13 amino acids. Germline CDR1 and CDR2: SGHDN and FVKESK. The V end was cut by 1 base, the J end by 2 bases, with 5 bases between. CDR3 protein: CASSQGQNYGYTF. CDR3 nucleotide sequence: TGTGCCAGCAGCCAAGGGCAGAACTATGGCTACACCTTC. The variable domain in full, completed from reference TRBV14 and TRBJ1-2, reads EAGVTQFPSHSVIEKGQTVTLRCDPISGHDNLYWYRRVMGKEIKFLLHFVKESKQDESGMPNNRFLAERTGGTYSTLKVQPAELEDSGVYFCASSQGQNYGYTFGSGTRLTVV.